Each of the 13 T cell receptor beta chains below was sequenced from the same sample in a study of response to subunit inactivated influenza vaccine. TCRdb reprocessed the RT-PCR reads via MiXCR and lists one record per CDR3 protein. The table shows some 480,000 distinct CDR3 sequences, with 10% to 11% occurring only once. The source material was PBMCs from blood, sampled around seven weeks after vaccination. These receptors all stem from a man aged 45 to 65 who received an inactivated influenza vaccine.

This clonotype turned up a few times. The chain recombines TRBV11-2 with TRBJ1-2; D call uncertain. The CDR3 contains 17 residues. Germline V gives CDR1 SGHAT, CDR2 FQNNGV. Trimming stripped 0 bases from V and 2 bases from J, with 16 bases between. The CDR3 nucleotides are TGTGCCAGCAGCTTAGACCGGGCCAGGACTGGGAACTATGGCTACACCTTC. Amino acid sequence: CASSLDRARTGNYGYTF.

The V gene is TRBV10-3, the J gene TRBJ2-3; 7 bases are shared with TRBD1. CDR3 size: 12 residues. Germline assignment: CDR1 ENHRY and CDR2 SYGVKD. The V segment lost 1 base and the J segment 8 bases; nucleotides outside the gene matches: 0. The CDR3 reads CAISEYRGTQYF. The CDR3 nucleotides read TGTGCCATCAGTGAGTACAGGGGTACGCAGTATTTT.

The chain combines TRBV24-1 with TRBJ2-1; 9 nucleotides agree with TRBD1. Trimming took 1 base from V and 0 from J; bases not matched to a gene: 9. The CDR3 runs to 19 residues. The V gene's germline CDR1 is KGHDR and CDR2 SFDVKD. CDR3 loop: CATSDFYRGRGPSYNEQFF. CDR3 nucleotide sequence: TGTGCCACCAGTGATTTCTACAGGGGGCGAGGTCCCTCCTACAATGAGCAGTTCTTC.

This clonotype was counted ten times or more. The V call is TRBV7-2, the J call TRBJ1-5, with TRBD1 identical over 8 bases. With 5 bases clipped from V and 2 bases from J, the junction kept 5 bases outside the gene matches. Germline lookup yields CDR1 SGHTA and CDR2 FQGNSA. The CDR3 length is 15 residues. The CDR3 DNA follows: TGTGCCAGCAGCACGGACAGGGTTGGCAATCAGCCCCAGCATTTT. Protein product: CASSTDRVGNQPQHF.

As to this clonotype: The junction departs from germline at one end; a sequencing error may be responsible. The rearrangement links TRBV5-6 to TRBJ2-1; D gene unclear. Germline lookup yields CDR1 SGHDT and CDR2 YYEEEE. This CDR3 has 12 amino acids. As DNA, the CDR3 is TGTGCCAGCAGCCAAACCTACAATGATCAGTTCTTC. This sequence encodes CASSQTYNDQFF.

This clonotype was counted a few times. This chain connects TRBV7-2 to TRBJ2-5; maybe TRBD1 (5 bases). Trimming removed 3 bases at V and 4 bases at J, with 15 bases between. Germline V gene sequence: CDR1 SGHTA, CDR2 FQGNSA. The CDR3 loop spans 15 amino acids. DNA of the CDR3: TGTGCCAGCAGCTTGTCCGTGGGGCTGGGAGAGACCCAGTACTTC. Translating gives CASSLSVGLGETQYF.

This clonotype was detected only a few times. The chain recombines TRBV12-3 or TRBV12-4 with TRBJ2-5, with D uncertain. V was pared by 8 bases and J by 4 bases, with 11 bases between. CDR3 size: 12 residues. The CDR3: CASGRTRETQYF. The CDR3 DNA is TGTGCCAGCGGACGCACCAGAGAGACCCAGTACTTC.

The chain is built from TRBV20-1 and TRBJ1-2, with TRBD1 as a possible D gene (5 bases). The CDR3 totals 15 residues. V was trimmed by 5 bases and J by 1 base, leaving 17 bases between them. The germline V gene encodes CDR1 DFQATT and CDR2 SNEGSKA (reference sequence). The CDR3 bases are TGCAGTGCTTTTTACCGGGACGGATATAACTATGGCTACACCTTC. Protein product: CSAFYRDGYNYGYTF.

This clonotype was picked up many times. This chain uses TRBV12-3 or TRBV12-4 with TRBJ2-3, with D unclear. CDR3 length equals 17 residues. Deletions cut 0 bases from V and 3 bases from J, with 16 bases between. The CDR3, as DNA: TGTGCCAGCAGTTTAGCTCCTCAAAAGGGTGGAACAGATACGCAGTATTTT. Its translation is CASSLAPQKGGTDTQYF.

The table lists this clonotype with many counts. The genes are TRBV11-1 and TRBJ1-2; D gene uncertain. The CDR3 is 18 residues long. Germline CDR1 SGHAT, CDR2 FQDESV (reference sequence). Trimming removed 4 bases from V and 0 bases from J, with 21 bases in between. The CDR3 sequence is CASSSGDVGTRANYGYTF. In DNA form, the CDR3 reads TGTGCCAGCAGCTCCGGAGATGTGGGCACGAGAGCTAACTATGGCTACACCTTC.

This clonotype was seen only a few times. This sequence joins TRBV13 and TRBJ1-6, with 9 bases identical to TRBD1. The CDR3 loop spans 16 amino acids. Germline CDR1 is PRHDT and CDR2 is FYEKMQ (reference sequence). With V trimmed by 5 bases and J by 4 bases, 6 bases remained unmatched. The CDR3 DNA sequence: TGTGCCAGCAGCCGGACAGGGGACGAGTATAATTCACCCCTCCACTTT. Translation gives CASSRTGDEYNSPLHF.

In this sample, this clonotype turned up a few times. The CDR3 region has the DNA TGTGCCAGCAGCCTCGGGACAGGGCAAATCTACGAGCAGTACTTC. Amino acids: CASSLGTGQIYEQYF. The chain carries TRBV11-2 and TRBJ2-7, with 9 bases matching TRBD1. There are 15 residues in the CDR3. Germline trimming cut 5 bases from V and 3 bases from J; bases unmatched to any gene: 8. CDR1 is SGHAT, CDR2 FQNNGV, per germline.

This clonotype has ten or more counts. V usage is TRBV5-1 and J usage is TRBJ2-7, with 13 bases identical to TRBD2. The CDR3 runs 15 residues. The germline V gene has CDR1 SGHRS and CDR2 YFSETQ. Germline trimming cut 4 bases from V and 2 bases from J; bases unmatched to any gene: 3. CDR3 protein: CASSTGLAGTYEQYF. CDR3 coding DNA: TGCGCCAGCAGCACGGGACTAGCGGGGACCTACGAGCAGTACTTC.